This TCR beta chain was obtained from a study of shared clonotypes between healthy human individuals. Naive CD8 cells comprised CD45RO-negative, CCR7-positively selected cells, excluding terminally differentiated effector memory CD45RA+ cells. Free of recent acute infections or vaccinations, the donors were healthy HIV-negative adults. Profiling relied on immunoSEQ multiplex PCR, and the TCRdb table lists in-frame clones only, not all of them. The data hold around 700,000 clones, with about 92% observed a single time. CDR1 and CDR2 from the germline V gene are SGHDT and YYEEEE. Trimming removed 0 bases at V and 0 bases at J, with 9 bases between. This CDR3 comprises 16 residues.

The chain uses TRBV5-6 and TRBJ2-2, with unresolved D. The sequence came from a young man in good health. Sequencing was performed on naive CD8+ T cells sorted from blood. This CDR3 reads CASSLVNFANTGELFF. DNA for the CDR3: TGTGCCAGCAGCTTGGTCAATTTTGCGAACACCGGGGAGCTGTTTTTT.